The 30 T cell receptor beta chains presented below share a single source sample, sequenced in a study of OX40 agonist ivuxolimab in advanced cancers. Profiled with immunoSEQ multiplex PCR; TCRdb holds only in-frame clones, not every one. The top ten clones hold less than 6% of a sample with roughly 69,000 clones, less than 95% of them seen once. The specimen comprised CD4+ or CD8+ T cells sorted from blood, sampled in a trial of the OX40 agonist ivuxolimab. All receptors derive from an adult with an advanced solid tumor such as melanoma, head and neck, liver or kidney cancer.

The sample holds one count of this clone. The V call is TRBV5-1, the J call TRBJ1-4; 9 nucleotides agree with TRBD1. CDR3 size: 15 residues. Germline-derived CDR1 and CDR2 are SGHRS and YFSETQ. J was trimmed by 8 bases and V by 5 bases; bases with no gene match: 10. The CDR3, as DNA: TGCGCCAGCAGTTTATCCGGGACAGGGAAGGAAAAACTGTTTTTT. Translating it yields CASSLSGTGKEKLFF. Full variable domain (remainder filled in from reference TRBV5-1 and TRBJ1-4): KAGVTQTPRYLIKTRGQQVTLSCSPISGHRSVSWYQQTPGQGLQFLFEYFSETQRNKGNFPGRFSGRQFSNSRSEMNVSTLELGDSALYLCASSLSGTGKEKLFFGSGTQLSVL.

The V call is TRBV14, the J call TRBJ2-1; 12 nucleotides line up with TRBD2. Germline trimming cut 4 bases from V and 3 bases from J; bases unmatched to any gene: 1. The CDR3 spans 15 residues. Germline assignment: CDR1 SGHDN and CDR2 FVKESK. The CDR3 bases are TGTGCCAGCAGCCCTAGCGGGAGGGGCTACAATGAGCAGTTCTTC. It codes for CASSPSGRGYNEQFF.

The chain employs TRBV30 and TRBJ1-4; no definite D call. CDR1 GTSNPN and CDR2 SVGIG come from the germline V gene (reference sequence). V lost 1 base and J lost 4, with 10 bases in between. The CDR3 consists of 14 residues. DNA of the CDR3: TGTGCCTGGAGTGACACCCTTTTTAATGAAAAACTGTTTTTT. This gives the protein CAWSDTLFNEKLFF.

The chain employs TRBV19 and TRBJ2-1; D is undetermined. Trimming took 3 bases from V and 9 from J, leaving 6 bases between them. CDR3 size: 11 residues. CDR1 is LNHDA and CDR2 is SQIVND in the germline V gene (reference sequence). CDR3 sequence (DNA): TGTGCCAGTAGTATCTGGGGTGAGCAGTTCTTC. It is translated as CASSIWGEQFF.

This clone was seen a single time. The chain couples TRBV21-1 to TRBJ2-7; the table's D gene call, TRBD1, was not cross checked with the DNA. TRBV21-1 counts as a pseudogene. The CDR3 totals 16 residues. This chain's CDR3 is CASSTPSTASIYEQYF. In DNA form, the CDR3 reads TGTGCCAGCAGCACACCCTCGACAGCATCCATATACGAGCAGTACTTC.

The chain employs TRBV11-2 and TRBJ1-2; D perhaps matches TRBD1 (5 bases). CDR3 size: 17 residues. V lost 1 base to trimming and J lost 7 bases, with 22 bases between them. Germline V gives CDR1 SGHAT, CDR2 FQNNGV. The chain's CDR3 is CASSLGAGPIITSGYTF. Here the CDR3 DNA reads TGTGCCAGCAGCTTAGGGGCGGGACCTATTATAACTAGTGGCTACACCTTC.

V usage is TRBV2 and J usage is TRBJ1-2, with D uncertain. Germline V CDR1 and CDR2: SNHLY, FYNNEI. The CDR3 totals 11 residues. The germline V and J ends were trimmed by 7 bases and 7 bases, with 10 bases remaining between them. CDR3 nucleotides: TGTGCCAGCAAGGCCACTGGTGGCTACACCTTC. As protein: CASKATGGYTF.

The rearrangement links TRBV28 to TRBJ2-2, with TRBD1 as a possible D gene (5 bases). CDR1 and CDR2 (germline): MDHEN, SYDVKM. Trimming removed 3 bases from V and 0 bases from J, with 14 bases in between. There are 17 residues in the CDR3. This chain's CDR3 is CASSLGNRPPNTGELFF. CDR3 in DNA: TGTGCCAGCAGTTTGGGAAACAGGCCACCGAACACCGGGGAGCTGTTTTTT.

This sequence joins TRBV2 and TRBJ1-5; 8 bases map to TRBD1. The J segment lost 11 bases and the V segment lost 8 bases, leaving 8 bases of the junction unmatched. Germline V gene lookup returns CDR1 SNHLY and CDR2 FYNNEI. This CDR3 comprises 12 residues. CDR3 amino acids: CASHDPGQAQHF. Written as DNA, the CDR3 is TGTGCCAGCCATGATCCGGGACAGGCCCAGCATTTT.

This sequence joins TRBV21-1 and TRBJ2-7; the D call TRBD1 from the table was never checked on the DNA. TRBV21-1 is described as a pseudogene. The CDR3 contains 16 residues. The CDR3 sequence is CASSKPEPTEAYEQYF. The CDR3 nucleotides are TGTGCCAGCAGCAAACCCGAACCGACAGAAGCCTACGAGCAGTACTTC.

The chain couples TRBV10-3 to TRBJ2-7; TRBD1 is a possible D gene (6 bases). V lost 8 bases and J 3 bases, leaving 8 bases between the germline ends. Germline loops: CDR1 ENHRY, CDR2 SYGVKD. The CDR3 consists of 11 residues. CDR3 coding DNA: TGTGCCATCGGACAGCTCTACGAGCAGTACTTC. Protein product: CAIGQLYEQYF.

The CDR3 sequence: CASRGGLGPDTQYF. DNA for the CDR3: TGTGCCAGCAGAGGGGGCCTCGGTCCAGATACGCAGTATTTT. V usage is TRBV2 and J usage is TRBJ2-3, with 7 bases aligning to TRBD1. The V segment lost 6 bases and the J segment 4 bases; nucleotides outside the gene matches: 7. The CDR3 consists of 14 residues. CDR1 and CDR2 from the germline V gene are SNHLY and FYNNEI.

V usage is TRBV5-1 and J usage is TRBJ2-7, with 10 bases that match TRBD1. CDR3 length: 16 amino acids. From germline, CDR1 is SGHRS and CDR2 YFSETQ. The J segment lost 1 base and the V segment lost 4 bases, leaving 8 bases of the junction unmatched. CDR3 loop: CASSITGTGVSYEQYF. The CDR3 DNA sequence: TGCGCCAGCAGCATAACCGGGACAGGGGTGTCCTACGAGCAGTACTTC.

V gene TRBV9 combines with J gene TRBJ1-3; TRBD1 matches at 7 bases. This CDR3 spans 17 amino acids. The germline gives CDR1 SGDLS, CDR2 YYNGEE. V shed 4 bases and J 2 bases; nucleotides not matched to a gene: 12. CDR3 in amino acids: CASSSKPTGIPGNTIYF. The CDR3 DNA follows: TGTGCCAGCAGCAGTAAACCGACAGGGATCCCTGGAAACACCATATATTTT.

This sequence joins TRBV9 and TRBJ1-5; TRBD1 might be the D (6 bases). Trimming took off 5 bases at V and 5 bases at J, with 11 bases between the two ends. CDR3 length: 13 residues. The germline CDR1 and CDR2 sequences are SGDLS and YYNGEE. The CDR3 DNA reads as TGTGCCAGCAGTTTGAGGGGGGATCAGCCCCAGCATTTT. Residues: CASSLRGDQPQHF.

The V and J genes are TRBV19 and TRBJ1-1; TRBD1 aligns across 7 bases. The CDR3 covers 12 residues. Germline trimming cut 6 bases from V and 11 bases from J; bases unmatched to any gene: 9. Germline CDR1 and CDR2: LNHDA and SQIVND (reference sequence). The CDR3 loop reads CASSQQGVSAFF. The CDR3 nucleotides are TGTGCCAGTAGCCAGCAGGGGGTAAGCGCTTTCTTT.

The chain links TRBV25-1 to TRBJ2-7; D ambiguous. Trimming removed 2 bases at V and 6 bases at J, with 14 bases between. The CDR3 spans 14 residues. CDR1 is MGHDK and CDR2 is SYGVNS in the germline V gene. Here the CDR3 DNA reads TGTGCCAGCAGTGAACGAGCAGGCCGCGGCGAGCAGTACTTC. It yields the protein CASSERAGRGEQYF.

The CDR3 nucleotides are TGCGCCAGCAGCCCCCTGGACAGGGTCCGGGAGACCCAGTACTTC. It codes for CASSPLDRVRETQYF. This chain uses TRBV5-1 with TRBJ2-5; 8 bases map to TRBD1. Per the germline V gene, CDR1 is SGHRS and CDR2 is YFSETQ. After removal of 4 bases from V and 5 bases from J, the junction contained 10 bases not matched to a gene. The CDR3 runs 15 residues. Looking up the rest from reference TRBV5-1 and TRBJ2-5 gives the full variable domain: KAGVTQTPRYLIKTRGQQVTLSCSPISGHRSVSWYQQTPGQGLQFLFEYFSETQRNKGNFPGRFSGRQFSNSRSEMNVSTLELGDSALYLCASSPLDRVRETQYFGPGTRLLVL.

V is TRBV4-2 and J is TRBJ1-2, with D uncertain. This CDR3 is built from 14 residues. The germline V gene has CDR1 LGHNA and CDR2 YNFKEQ. Trimming shortened V by 0 bases and J by 4 bases, and 9 bases separated the two germline ends. DNA for the CDR3: TGTGCCAGCAGCCAAGATTCGGGAGTCTATGGCTACACCTTC. Its translation: CASSQDSGVYGYTF.

This chain connects TRBV19 to TRBJ2-4; 10 bases line up with TRBD2. J gave up 0 bases and V 5 bases, and 10 bases lay outside the gene matches. CDR3 length equals 18 residues. Per the germline V gene, CDR1 is LNHDA and CDR2 is SQIVND (reference sequence). The CDR3 DNA reads as TGTGCCAGTAGTCAACTAGCGGGAAGTTCTCTAGCCAAAAACATTCAGTACTTC. It yields the protein CASSQLAGSSLAKNIQYF.

J is TRBJ2-1 and V is TRBV18, with no clear D. The CDR3 runs 14 residues. Germline-derived CDR1 and CDR2 are KGHSH and LQKENI. With 4 bases removed from V and 8 bases from J, the gap between germline ends came to 15 bases. DNA for the CDR3: TGTGCCAGCTCACGGTCGGTAATAAGCGATGAGCAGTTCTTC. Its translation is CASSRSVISDEQFF.

The genes are TRBV5-1 and TRBJ1-1, with D uncertain. Trimming left V 4 bases short and J 1 base short, with 14 bases between. CDR3 size: 15 residues. Germline V CDR1 and CDR2: SGHRS, YFSETQ. DNA for the CDR3: TGCGCCAGCAGCGCACGAGGGTGGGGGAACACTGAAGCTTTCTTT. Translation: CASSARGWGNTEAFF.

The CDR3 loop is CASSLGTGGFYEQYF. The CDR3 coding sequence is TGTGCCAGCAGCCTCGGGACAGGGGGCTTCTACGAGCAGTACTTC. The J gene is TRBJ2-7, the V gene TRBV5-5; 12 nucleotides match TRBD1. J gave up 3 bases and V 4 bases, and 5 bases lay outside the gene matches. Germline loops: CDR1 SGHKS, CDR2 YYEKEE (reference sequence). This CDR3 comprises 15 residues.

This chain joins TRBV6-1 and TRBJ2-7; the D is unclear. CDR3 length: 11 residues. The ends were cut back, 6 bases at V and 2 bases at J, with 5 bases in the middle. In germline, CDR1 is MNHNS, CDR2 SASEGT. In nucleotides, the CDR3 is TGTGCCAGCAGCTTCACCTACGAGCAGTACTTC. Its translation: CASSFTYEQYF.

This clone was seen more than once but under ten times. The V call is TRBV7-2, the J call TRBJ2-1, with no clear D. Germline loops: CDR1 SGHTA, CDR2 FQGNSA. Trimming left V 1 base short and J 16 bases short, with 17 bases between. This CDR3 has 13 amino acids. The CDR3 DNA reads TGTGCCAGCAGCTTAGAAGTGGGGTGGGCTAGTTTCTTC. It codes for CASSLEVGWASFF.

The V call is TRBV28, the J call TRBJ1-5; weak D call: TRBD1 (6 bases). This CDR3 spans 14 amino acids. V was clipped by 5 bases and J by 4 bases, with 12 bases between them. Germline V gene lookup returns CDR1 MDHEN and CDR2 SYDVKM. The DNA of the CDR3 is TGTGCCAGCAGTACAGGGTTGATGAATCAGCCCCAGCATTTT. Its protein product is CASSTGLMNQPQHF.

V is TRBV9 and J is TRBJ1-2, with unresolved D. CDR1 SGDLS and CDR2 YYNGEE come from the germline V gene. V was trimmed by 1 base and J by 7 bases, leaving 20 bases between them. This CDR3 is 16 amino acids long. CDR3 sequence: CASSVSGEPLVSGYTF. CDR3 in DNA: TGTGCCAGCAGCGTATCAGGAGAGCCCCTGGTGAGTGGCTACACCTTC.

This rearrangement joins TRBV5-1 to TRBJ1-2; no firm D call. This CDR3 contains 18 residues. With 5 bases removed from V and 3 bases from J, the gap between germline ends came to 26 bases. Germline CDR1 reads SGHRS; CDR2 reads YFSETQ. The CDR3 bases are TGCGCCAGCAGACCTACCATTGACGGGGAGCCCCGTGACTATGGCTACACCTTC. Translating gives CASRPTIDGEPRDYGYTF.

V gene TRBV27 combines with J gene TRBJ2-1; D unresolved. The CDR3 covers 15 residues. Germline V gives CDR1 MNHEY, CDR2 SMNVEV (reference sequence). Trimming took 3 bases from V and 1 from J, leaving 10 bases between them. CDR3 amino acids: CASSFDGRSYNEQFF. The CDR3 DNA sequence: TGTGCCAGCAGTTTTGATGGTCGGTCCTACAATGAGCAGTTCTTC.

V gene TRBV30 combines with J gene TRBJ1-1; D unclear. CDR1 GTSNPN and CDR2 SVGIG come from the germline V gene (reference sequence). CDR3 size: 14 residues. The V end was cut by 2 bases, the J end by 0 bases, with 10 bases between. CDR3 DNA: TGTGCCTGGAGTTCTCTTCGTATGAACACTGAAGCTTTCTTT. This encodes CAWSSLRMNTEAFF.